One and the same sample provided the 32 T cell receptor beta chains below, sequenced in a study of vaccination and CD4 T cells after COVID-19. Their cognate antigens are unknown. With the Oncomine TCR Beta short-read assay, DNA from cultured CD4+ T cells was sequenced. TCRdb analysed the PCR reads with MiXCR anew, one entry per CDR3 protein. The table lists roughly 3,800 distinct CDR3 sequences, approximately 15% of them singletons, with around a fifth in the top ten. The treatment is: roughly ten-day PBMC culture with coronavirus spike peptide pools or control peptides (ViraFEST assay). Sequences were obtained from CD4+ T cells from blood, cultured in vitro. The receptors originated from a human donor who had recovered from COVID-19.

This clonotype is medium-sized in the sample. CDR3 sequence (DNA): TGTGCCAGCAGTAGATCAGGGGGCGGGGAGACCCAGTACTTC. It codes for CASSRSGGGETQYF. The genes are TRBV7-8 and TRBJ2-5; 8 positions match TRBD1. V shed 6 bases and J 5 bases; nucleotides not matched to a gene: 8. This CDR3 comprises 14 residues. Germline CDR1 SGHVS, CDR2 FQNEAQ.

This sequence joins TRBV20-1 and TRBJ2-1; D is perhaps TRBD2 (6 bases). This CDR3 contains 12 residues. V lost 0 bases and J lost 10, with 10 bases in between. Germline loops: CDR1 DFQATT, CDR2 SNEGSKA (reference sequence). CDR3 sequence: CSARDHGGEQFF. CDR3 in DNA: TGCAGTGCTAGAGATCACGGAGGGGAGCAGTTCTTC.

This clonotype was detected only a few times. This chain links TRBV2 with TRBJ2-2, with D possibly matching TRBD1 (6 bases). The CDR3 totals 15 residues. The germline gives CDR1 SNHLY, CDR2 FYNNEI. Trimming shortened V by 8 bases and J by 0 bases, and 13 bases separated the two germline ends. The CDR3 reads CASSGQTANTGELFF. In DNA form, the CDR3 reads TGTGCCAGCTCGGGACAAACGGCGAACACCGGGGAGCTGTTTTTT.

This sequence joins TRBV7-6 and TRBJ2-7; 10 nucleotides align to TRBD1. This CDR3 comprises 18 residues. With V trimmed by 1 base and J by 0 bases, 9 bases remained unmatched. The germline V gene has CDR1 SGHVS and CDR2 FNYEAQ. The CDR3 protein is CASSLVRMTGGSSYEQYF. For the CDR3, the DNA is TGTGCCAGCAGCTTAGTACGGATGACAGGGGGCTCCTCCTACGAGCAGTACTTC.

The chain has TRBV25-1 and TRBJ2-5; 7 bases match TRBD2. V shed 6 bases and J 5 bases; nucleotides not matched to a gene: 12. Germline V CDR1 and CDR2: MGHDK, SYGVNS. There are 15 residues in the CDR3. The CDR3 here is CASSPATGEGETQYF. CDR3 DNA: TGTGCCAGCAGCCCCGCGACCGGGGAGGGGGAGACCCAGTACTTC.

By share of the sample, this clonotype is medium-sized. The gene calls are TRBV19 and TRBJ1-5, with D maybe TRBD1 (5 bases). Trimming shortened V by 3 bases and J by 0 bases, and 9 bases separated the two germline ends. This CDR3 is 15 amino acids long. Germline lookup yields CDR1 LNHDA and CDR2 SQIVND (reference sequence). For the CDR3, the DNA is TGTGCCAGTAGTATGGGGGGGAATAGCAATCAGCCCCAGCATTTT. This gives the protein CASSMGGNSNQPQHF.

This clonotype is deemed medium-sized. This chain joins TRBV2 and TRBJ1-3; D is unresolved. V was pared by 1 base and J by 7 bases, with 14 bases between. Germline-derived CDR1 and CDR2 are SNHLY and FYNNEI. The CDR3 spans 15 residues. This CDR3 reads CASSEVSLQGNTIYF. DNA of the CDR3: TGTGCCAGCAGTGAAGTGAGCCTCCAAGGGAACACCATATATTTT.

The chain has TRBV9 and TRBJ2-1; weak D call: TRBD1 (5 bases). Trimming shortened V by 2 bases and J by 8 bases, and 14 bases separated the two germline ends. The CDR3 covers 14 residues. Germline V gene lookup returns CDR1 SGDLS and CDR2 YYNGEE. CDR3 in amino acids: CASSVGRAYDEQFF. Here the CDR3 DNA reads TGTGCCAGCAGCGTGGGCAGGGCATACGATGAGCAGTTCTTC.

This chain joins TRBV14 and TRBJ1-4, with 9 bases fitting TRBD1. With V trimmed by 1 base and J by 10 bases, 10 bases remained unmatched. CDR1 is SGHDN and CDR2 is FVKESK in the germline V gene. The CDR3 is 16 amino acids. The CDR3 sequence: CASSQVSGQGSRKLFF. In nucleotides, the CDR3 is TGTGCCAGCAGCCAAGTCTCGGGACAGGGAAGTCGAAAACTGTTTTTT.

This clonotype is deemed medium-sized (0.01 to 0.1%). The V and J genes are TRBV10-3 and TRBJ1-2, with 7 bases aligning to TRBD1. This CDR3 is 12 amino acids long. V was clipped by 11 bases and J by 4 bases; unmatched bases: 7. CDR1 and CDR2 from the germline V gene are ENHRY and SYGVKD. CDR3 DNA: TGTGCCTTACAGGGGTTGGGCTATGGCTACACCTTC. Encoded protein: CALQGLGYGYTF.

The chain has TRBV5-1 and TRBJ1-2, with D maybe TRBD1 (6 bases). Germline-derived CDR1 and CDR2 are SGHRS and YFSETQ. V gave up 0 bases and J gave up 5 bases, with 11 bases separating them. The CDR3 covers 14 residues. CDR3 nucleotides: TGCGCCAGCAGCTTGGACGGGGGGGCATATGGCTACACCTTC. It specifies CASSLDGGAYGYTF.

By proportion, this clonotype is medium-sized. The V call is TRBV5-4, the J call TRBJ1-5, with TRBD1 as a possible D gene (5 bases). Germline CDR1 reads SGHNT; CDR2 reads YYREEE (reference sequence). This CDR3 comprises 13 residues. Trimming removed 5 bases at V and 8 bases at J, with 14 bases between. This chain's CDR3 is CASSVAGGEPQHF. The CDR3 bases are TGTGCCAGCAGTGTCGCAGGAGGGGAGCCCCAGCATTTT. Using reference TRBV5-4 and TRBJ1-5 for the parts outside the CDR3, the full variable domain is ETGVTQSPTHLIKTRGQQVTLRCSSQSGHNTVSWYQQALGQGPQFIFQYYREEENGRGNFPPRFSGLQFPNYSSELNVNALELDDSALYLCASSVAGGEPQHFGDGTRLSIL.

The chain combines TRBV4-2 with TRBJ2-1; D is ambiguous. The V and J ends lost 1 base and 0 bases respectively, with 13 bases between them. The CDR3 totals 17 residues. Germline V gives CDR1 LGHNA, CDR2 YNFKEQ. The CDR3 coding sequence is TGTGCCAGCAGCCAAGGTGGTAACGAAGACTCCTACAATGAGCAGTTCTTC. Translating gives CASSQGGNEDSYNEQFF.

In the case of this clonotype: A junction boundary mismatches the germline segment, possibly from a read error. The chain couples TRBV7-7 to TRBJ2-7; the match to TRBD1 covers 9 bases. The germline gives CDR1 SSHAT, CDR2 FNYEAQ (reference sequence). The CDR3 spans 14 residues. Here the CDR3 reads CASSLGQGWSEQYF. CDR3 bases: TGTGCTAGCAGCTTGGGACAGGGCTGGTCCGAGCAGTACTTC.

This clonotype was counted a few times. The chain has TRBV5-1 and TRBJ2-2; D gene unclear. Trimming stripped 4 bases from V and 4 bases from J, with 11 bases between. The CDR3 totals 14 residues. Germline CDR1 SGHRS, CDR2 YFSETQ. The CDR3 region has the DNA TGCGCCAGCAGCCCAGGAATGTCCACCGGGGAGCTGTTTTTT. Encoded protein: CASSPGMSTGELFF.

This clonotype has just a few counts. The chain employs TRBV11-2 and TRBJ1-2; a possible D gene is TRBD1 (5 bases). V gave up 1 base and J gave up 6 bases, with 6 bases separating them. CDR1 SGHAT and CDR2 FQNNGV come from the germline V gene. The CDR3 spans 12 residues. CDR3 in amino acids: CASSLVRDGYTF. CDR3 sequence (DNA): TGTGCCAGCAGCTTAGTCAGGGATGGCTACACCTTC.

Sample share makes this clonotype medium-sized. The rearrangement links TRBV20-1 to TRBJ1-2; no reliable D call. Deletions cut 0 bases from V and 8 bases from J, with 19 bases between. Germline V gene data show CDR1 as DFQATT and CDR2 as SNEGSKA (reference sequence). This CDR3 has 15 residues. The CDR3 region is CSARDRGAETRGYTF. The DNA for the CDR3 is TGCAGTGCTAGAGATAGAGGCGCCGAGACCAGGGGCTACACCTTC.

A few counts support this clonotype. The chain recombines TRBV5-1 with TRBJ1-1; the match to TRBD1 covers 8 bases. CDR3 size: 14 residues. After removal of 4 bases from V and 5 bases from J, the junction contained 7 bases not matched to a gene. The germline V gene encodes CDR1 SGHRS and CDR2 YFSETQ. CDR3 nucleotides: TGCGCCAGCAGCGTCAGGGGGCGGCGTACTGAAGCTTTCTTT. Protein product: CASSVRGRRTEAFF. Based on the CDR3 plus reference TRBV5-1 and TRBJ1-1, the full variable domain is KAGVTQTPRYLIKTRGQQVTLSCSPISGHRSVSWYQQTPGQGLQFLFEYFSETQRNKGNFPGRFSGRQFSNSRSEMNVSTLELGDSALYLCASSVRGRRTEAFFGQGTRLTVV.

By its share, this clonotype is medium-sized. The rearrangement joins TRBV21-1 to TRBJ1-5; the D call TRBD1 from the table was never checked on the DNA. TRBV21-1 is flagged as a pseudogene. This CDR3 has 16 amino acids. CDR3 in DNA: TGTGCCAGCAGCTCCCTATACCAGACAGAAAATCAGCCCCAGCATTTT. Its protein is CASSSLYQTENQPQHF.

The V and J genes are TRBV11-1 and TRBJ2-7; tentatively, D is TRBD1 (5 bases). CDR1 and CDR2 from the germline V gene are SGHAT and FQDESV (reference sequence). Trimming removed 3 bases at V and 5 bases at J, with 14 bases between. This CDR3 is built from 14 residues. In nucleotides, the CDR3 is TGTGCCAGCAGCTTGCGACGGACATGGGACGAGCAGTACTTC. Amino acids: CASSLRRTWDEQYF.

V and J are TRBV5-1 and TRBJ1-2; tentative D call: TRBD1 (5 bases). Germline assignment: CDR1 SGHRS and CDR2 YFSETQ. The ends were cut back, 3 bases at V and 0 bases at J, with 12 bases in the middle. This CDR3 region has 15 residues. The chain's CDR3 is CASSSGTGTNYGYTF. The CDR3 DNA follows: TGCGCCAGCAGCTCGGGAACAGGAACTAACTATGGCTACACCTTC.

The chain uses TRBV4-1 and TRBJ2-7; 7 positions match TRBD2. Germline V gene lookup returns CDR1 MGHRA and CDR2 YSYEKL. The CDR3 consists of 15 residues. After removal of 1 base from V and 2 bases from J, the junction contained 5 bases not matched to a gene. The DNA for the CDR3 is TGCGCCAGCAGCCAAGCCGGGACTACTACCTACGAGCAGTACTTC. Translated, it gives CASSQAGTTTYEQYF.

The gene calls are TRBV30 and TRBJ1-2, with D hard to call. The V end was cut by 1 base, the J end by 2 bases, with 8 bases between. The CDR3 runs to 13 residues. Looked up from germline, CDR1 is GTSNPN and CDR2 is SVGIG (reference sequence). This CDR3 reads CAWSGGVNYGYTF. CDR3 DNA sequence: TGTGCCTGGAGTGGGGGAGTAAACTATGGCTACACCTTC. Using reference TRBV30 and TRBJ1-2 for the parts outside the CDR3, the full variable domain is SQTIHQWPATLVQPVGSPLSLECTVEGTSNPNLYWYRQAAGRGLQLLFYSVGIGQISSEVPQNLSASRPQDRQFILSSKKLLLSDSGFYLCAWSGGVNYGYTFGSGTRLTVV.

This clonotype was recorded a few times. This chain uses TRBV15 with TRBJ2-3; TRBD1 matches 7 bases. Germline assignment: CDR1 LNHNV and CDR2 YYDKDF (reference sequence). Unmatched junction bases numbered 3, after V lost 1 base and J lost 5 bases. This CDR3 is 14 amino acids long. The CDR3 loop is CATSRGQGGDTQYF. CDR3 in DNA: TGTGCCACCAGCAGAGGACAGGGTGGAGATACGCAGTATTTT. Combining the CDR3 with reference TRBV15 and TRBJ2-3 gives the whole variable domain DAMVIQNPRYQVTQFGKPVTLSCSQTLNHNVMYWYQQKSSQAPKLLFHYYDKDFNNEADTPDNFQSRRPNTSFCFLDIRSPGLGDTAMYLCATSRGQGGDTQYFGPGTRLTVL.

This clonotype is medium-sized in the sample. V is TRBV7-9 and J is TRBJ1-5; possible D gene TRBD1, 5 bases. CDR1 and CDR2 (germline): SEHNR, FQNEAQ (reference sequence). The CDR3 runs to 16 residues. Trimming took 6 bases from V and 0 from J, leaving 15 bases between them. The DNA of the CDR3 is TGTGCCAGCAGGATAGAGGGACCTTATAGCAATCAGCCCCAGCATTTT. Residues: CASRIEGPYSNQPQHF.

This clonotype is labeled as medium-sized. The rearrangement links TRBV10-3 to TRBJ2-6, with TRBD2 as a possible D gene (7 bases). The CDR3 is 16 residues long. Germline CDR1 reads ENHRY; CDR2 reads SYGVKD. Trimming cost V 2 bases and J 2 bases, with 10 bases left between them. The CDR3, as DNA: TGTGCCATCAGTGAGCTAGGGGGGGCTGGGGCCAACGTCCTGACTTTC. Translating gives CAISELGGAGANVLTF.

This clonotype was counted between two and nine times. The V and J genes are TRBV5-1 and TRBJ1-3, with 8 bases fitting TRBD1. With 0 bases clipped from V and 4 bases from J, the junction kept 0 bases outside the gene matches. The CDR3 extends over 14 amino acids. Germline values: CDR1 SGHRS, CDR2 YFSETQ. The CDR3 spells CASSLGTGGNTIYF. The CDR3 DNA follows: TGCGCCAGCAGCTTGGGGACAGGGGGAAACACCATATATTTT.

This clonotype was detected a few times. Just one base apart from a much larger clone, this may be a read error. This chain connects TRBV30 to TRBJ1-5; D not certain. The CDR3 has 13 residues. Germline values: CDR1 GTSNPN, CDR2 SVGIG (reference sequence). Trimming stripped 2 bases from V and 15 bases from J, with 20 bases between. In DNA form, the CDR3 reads TGTGCCTGGAGTCGTTCGGAAGGACTGCCAATGCATTTT. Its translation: CAWSRSEGLPMHF.

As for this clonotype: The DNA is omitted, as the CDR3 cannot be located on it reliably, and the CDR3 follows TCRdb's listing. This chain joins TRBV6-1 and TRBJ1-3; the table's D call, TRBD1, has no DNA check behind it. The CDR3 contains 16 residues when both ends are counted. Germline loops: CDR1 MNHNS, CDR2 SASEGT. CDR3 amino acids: CASTTVGQGAGNTIHF.

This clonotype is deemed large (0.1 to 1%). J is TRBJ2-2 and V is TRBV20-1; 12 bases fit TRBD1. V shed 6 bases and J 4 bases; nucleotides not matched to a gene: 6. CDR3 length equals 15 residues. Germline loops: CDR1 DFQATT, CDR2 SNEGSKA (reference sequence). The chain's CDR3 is CSARGQGALTGELFF. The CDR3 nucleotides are TGCAGTGCCAGGGGACAGGGGGCACTCACCGGGGAGCTGTTTTTT.

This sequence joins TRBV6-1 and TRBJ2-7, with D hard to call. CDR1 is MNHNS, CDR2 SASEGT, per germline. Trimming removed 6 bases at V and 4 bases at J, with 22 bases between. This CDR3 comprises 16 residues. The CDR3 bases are TGTGCCAGCAGCCCTGGACGGACGGTAGCCTTATACGAGCAGTACTTC. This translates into CASSPGRTVALYEQYF.

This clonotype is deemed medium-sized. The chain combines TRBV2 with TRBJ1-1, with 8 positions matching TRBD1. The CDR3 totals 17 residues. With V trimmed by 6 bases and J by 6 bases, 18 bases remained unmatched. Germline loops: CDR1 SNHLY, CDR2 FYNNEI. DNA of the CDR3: TGTGCCAGCAGGCCTGGACAGGGCGATGTCTTATTCCCTGAAGCTTTCTTT. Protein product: CASRPGQGDVLFPEAFF.